These 17 T cell receptor beta chains originate from one sample sequenced in a study of blood T cell repertoires in COVID-19. Here immunoSEQ multiplex PCR was the method, and the copy in TCRdb shows in-frame clones only, minus some. The table shows 130,000 to 150,000 clones, with over 80% occurring only once. Source material: PBMCs or T cells enriched from blood (not recorded which). Every receptor here comes from a woman aged 45 to 65 who had been exposed to COVID-19.

The chain has TRBV2 and TRBJ2-4, with TRBD1 as a possible D gene (6 bases). Trimming removed 3 bases at V and 7 bases at J, with 10 bases between. The V gene's germline CDR1 is SNHLY and CDR2 FYNNEI. This CDR3 has 13 residues. The CDR3 DNA follows: TGTGCCAGCAGTGAGGGGGCCGGGAACATTCAGTACTTC. Encoded protein: CASSEGAGNIQYF.

This chain links TRBV18 with TRBJ1-1, with TRBD1 matching 9 bases. Germline loops: CDR1 KGHSH, CDR2 LQKENI. The CDR3 runs to 15 residues. J gave up 6 bases and V 3 bases, and 8 bases lay outside the gene matches. Here the CDR3 reads CASSPQATGGAEAFF. For the CDR3, the DNA is TGTGCCAGCTCACCCCAGGCGACAGGGGGGGCTGAAGCTTTCTTT.

This sequence joins TRBV20-1 and TRBJ1-5; no clear D. This CDR3 contains 13 residues. Germline V gene data show CDR1 as DFQATT and CDR2 as SNEGSKA (reference sequence). V lost 4 bases and J lost 4, with 11 bases in between. CDR3 DNA: TGCAGTGCTACTGAAGGAGGGAATCAGCCCCAGCATTTT. Translating it yields CSATEGGNQPQHF.

The chain carries TRBV19 and TRBJ1-5; 10 bases align to TRBD1. CDR3 length equals 14 residues. CDR1 LNHDA and CDR2 SQIVND come from the germline V gene (reference sequence). Trimming took 3 bases from V and 10 from J; bases not matched to a gene: 6. The CDR3 nucleotides are TGTGCCAGTAGTATCCCCGGGACAGGGGTACCCCAGCATTTT. Translation gives CASSIPGTGVPQHF.

This clone was observed a few times. The chain has TRBV5-1 and TRBJ2-3, with 8 nucleotides matching TRBD2. V trimming: 4 bases; J trimming: 2 bases; junction bases outside the gene matches: 9. This CDR3 has 16 amino acids. Germline V gene sequence: CDR1 SGHRS, CDR2 YFSETQ. For the CDR3, the DNA is TGCGCCAGCAGCCTGACTAGCGACGGATTCACAGATACGCAGTATTTT. As protein: CASSLTSDGFTDTQYF.

The CDR3 here is CASSTQGRAGNTIYF. The CDR3 bases are TGTGCCAGCAGTACCCAGGGTCGGGCTGGAAACACCATATATTTT. The chain couples TRBV6-6 to TRBJ1-3, with D possibly being TRBD1 (5 bases). The V gene lost 5 bases and the J gene lost 2 bases, with 13 bases spanning the gap. Germline loops: CDR1 MNHNY, CDR2 SVGAGI (reference sequence). This CDR3 region has 15 residues.

V is TRBV10-3 and J is TRBJ2-7; 7 bases line up with TRBD1. V was clipped by 11 bases and J by 6 bases; unmatched bases: 19. CDR1 is ENHRY and CDR2 is SYGVKD in the germline V gene. This CDR3 spans 15 amino acids. CDR3 in amino acids: CAVRGQHTPLIEQYF. The CDR3 region has the DNA TGTGCCGTAAGGGGACAGCACACTCCCCTTATCGAGCAGTACTTC.

V gene TRBV19 combines with J gene TRBJ2-4; 9 nucleotides agree with TRBD2. V trimming: 3 bases; J trimming: 4 bases; junction bases outside the gene matches: 4. Germline V gives CDR1 LNHDA, CDR2 SQIVND (reference sequence). There are 15 residues in the CDR3. The CDR3 DNA follows: TGTGCCAGTAGTATTGCTAGCGGGGAAAAAAACATTCAGTACTTC. It encodes CASSIASGEKNIQYF.

This clone was observed a handful of times. The chain has TRBV14 and TRBJ2-1; 8 bases are a match to TRBD2. This CDR3 spans 19 amino acids. Germline V gives CDR1 SGHDN, CDR2 FVKESK. V shed 0 bases, J shed 0 bases, and the junction held 10 bases outside the gene matches. This chain's CDR3 is CASSQDRGGRSPSYNEQFF. The CDR3 nucleotides are TGTGCCAGCAGCCAAGATCGCGGCGGGAGGTCCCCCTCCTACAATGAGCAGTTCTTC. The full variable domain, rest sourced from reference TRBV14 and TRBJ2-1, is EAGVTQFPSHSVIEKGQTVTLRCDPISGHDNLYWYRRVMGKEIKFLLHFVKESKQDESGMPNNRFLAERTGGTYSTLKVQPAELEDSGVYFCASSQDRGGRSPSYNEQFFGPGTRLTVL.

This clone was detected only once. The chain is built from TRBV9 and TRBJ1-1; TRBD1 matches 11 bases. The CDR3 is 15 amino acids. The J segment lost 1 base and the V segment lost 4 bases, leaving 3 bases of the junction unmatched. Germline V gene sequence: CDR1 SGDLS, CDR2 YYNGEE. CDR3 bases: TGTGCCAGCAGCCAAGGGACAGGGGGGAACACTGAAGCTTTCTTT. Protein product: CASSQGTGGNTEAFF.

The chain joins TRBV7-2 to TRBJ2-2; D gene ambiguous. Germline loops: CDR1 SGHTA, CDR2 FQGNSA. The CDR3 runs to 15 residues. The V and J ends lost 0 bases and 2 bases respectively, with 7 bases between them. For the CDR3, the DNA is TGTGCCAGCAGCTTAGCTGTATTCAACACCGGGGAGCTGTTTTTT. Translation: CASSLAVFNTGELFF.

J is TRBJ1-1 and V is TRBV4-2; possible D gene TRBD1, 5 bases. Germline lookup yields CDR1 LGHNA and CDR2 YNFKEQ. V was clipped by 5 bases and J by 7 bases, with 11 bases between them. The CDR3 has 12 residues. The CDR3 DNA follows: TGTGCCAGCAGCGGCCGGACATTTGAAGCTTTCTTT. Its protein is CASSGRTFEAFF.

V gene TRBV19 combines with J gene TRBJ1-5; D is undetermined. The V gene's germline CDR1 is LNHDA and CDR2 SQIVND (reference sequence). Trimming removed 3 bases at V and 7 bases at J, with 7 bases between. This CDR3 contains 12 residues. CDR3 DNA: TGTGCCAGTAGTATCCGGAGCCAGCCCCAGCATTTT. It encodes CASSIRSQPQHF.

In its sample, this clone was seen a few times. The chain links TRBV28 to TRBJ1-2, with TRBD1 matching 8 bases. This CDR3 comprises 15 residues. V lost 2 bases, J lost 6 bases, and 8 bases stayed unmatched. Germline CDR1 is MDHEN and CDR2 is SYDVKM. The CDR3 loop reads CASSLQSGGRDGYTF. As DNA, the CDR3 is TGTGCCAGCAGTTTACAGTCAGGGGGCAGAGATGGCTACACCTTC.

The V call is TRBV7-3, the J call TRBJ2-5; the D gene is possibly TRBD2 (6 bases). Deletions cut 4 bases from V and 7 bases from J, with 10 bases between. CDR1 SGHTA and CDR2 FQGTGA come from the germline V gene. The CDR3 consists of 12 residues. CDR3 sequence (DNA): TGTGCCAGCAGCTCACCCGGGGGGACCCAGTACTTC. This encodes CASSSPGGTQYF.

The chain joins TRBV20-1 to TRBJ2-5, with D possibly being TRBD2 (6 bases). The V gene lost 5 bases and the J gene lost 2 bases, with 9 bases spanning the gap. This CDR3 is built from 12 residues. The germline gives CDR1 DFQATT, CDR2 SNEGSKA (reference sequence). CDR3 protein: CSAGGTQETQYF. Here the CDR3 DNA reads TGCAGTGCTGGTGGGACTCAAGAGACCCAGTACTTC.

This clone was counted ten times or more. The CDR3 nucleotides read TGTGCCAGCAGCGAGGTACAGGGGGCGGGCTCACCCCTCCACTTT. This encodes CASSEVQGAGSPLHF. This chain joins TRBV5-4 and TRBJ1-6, with 9 bases that match TRBD1. Germline-derived CDR1 and CDR2 are SGHNT and YYREEE (reference sequence). V was clipped by 4 bases and J by 10 bases; unmatched bases: 9. The CDR3 contains 15 residues.